Sequencing of this T cell receptor beta chain was carried out in a study of shared clonotypes between healthy human individuals. The ends were cut back, 0 bases at V and 2 bases at J, with 4 bases in the middle. CDR1 is LNHDA and CDR2 is SQIVND in the germline V gene (reference sequence). The CDR3 consists of 13 residues. Clones were sequenced by immunoSEQ multiplex PCR, and TCRdb holds only the in-frame ones, with some missing. The data contain 2,100,000 or so clones, under 97% of them singletons. The sequence was obtained from a man between 18 and 35 years old in good health. This chain connects TRBV19 to TRBJ1-2; D not resolved. Sequenced input: naive CD4+ T cells sorted from blood. The subset here: CD45RA+ positively selected. The DNA for the CDR3 is TGTGCCAGTAGTATAGAAGTGAACTATGGCTACACCTTC. Translating it yields CASSIEVNYGYTF.